This T cell receptor beta chain was captured by sequencing in a study of cytomegalovirus exposure and HLA in healthy donors. These donors counted as nominally healthy when sampled, but unrecorded immune exposures were likely. The PCR employed 60 Vbeta primers together with 13 Jbeta primers. Some clones are missing from TCRdb's copy, which holds only in-frame ones; the method was immunoSEQ multiplex PCR. The sample includes 130,000 to 150,000 clones, around 84% seen only once; the top ten take 3%. On this clone: Its target is not known.

Findings of the study overall: Most subjects had HLA-A and HLA-B alleles reportedly predicted accurately by TCR beta sequences. There were 150 or so TCR beta chains listed as cytomegalovirus-associated. Earlier results showed most TCR beta V segments being productive about 87% or about 30% of the time.

Germline CDR1 is SQVTM and CDR2 is ANQGSEA. The CDR3 is 13 amino acids. Losses at the gene ends were 2 bases for V and 4 bases for J; bases not matched to a gene: 2. The J gene is TRBJ2-7, the V gene TRBV29-1; 10 nucleotides agree with TRBD2. The clonotype originates from a man aged 35-49 years in good health and CMV-seropositive. The sequenced sample was PBMCs. The chain's CDR3 is CSVELAGAYEQYF. The CDR3 DNA sequence: TGCAGCGTTGAACTAGCGGGAGCTTACGAGCAGTACTTC.